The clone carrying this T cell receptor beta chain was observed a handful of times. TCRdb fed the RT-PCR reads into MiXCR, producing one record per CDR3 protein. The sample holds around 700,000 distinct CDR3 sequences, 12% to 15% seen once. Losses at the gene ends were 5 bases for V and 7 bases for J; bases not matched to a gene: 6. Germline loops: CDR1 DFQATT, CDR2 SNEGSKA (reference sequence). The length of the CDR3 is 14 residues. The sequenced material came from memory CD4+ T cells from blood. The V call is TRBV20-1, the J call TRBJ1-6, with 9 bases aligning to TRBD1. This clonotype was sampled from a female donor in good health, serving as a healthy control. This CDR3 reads CSADRTGVNSPLHF. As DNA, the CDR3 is TGCAGTGCTGACCGGACAGGGGTGAATTCACCCCTCCACTTT.